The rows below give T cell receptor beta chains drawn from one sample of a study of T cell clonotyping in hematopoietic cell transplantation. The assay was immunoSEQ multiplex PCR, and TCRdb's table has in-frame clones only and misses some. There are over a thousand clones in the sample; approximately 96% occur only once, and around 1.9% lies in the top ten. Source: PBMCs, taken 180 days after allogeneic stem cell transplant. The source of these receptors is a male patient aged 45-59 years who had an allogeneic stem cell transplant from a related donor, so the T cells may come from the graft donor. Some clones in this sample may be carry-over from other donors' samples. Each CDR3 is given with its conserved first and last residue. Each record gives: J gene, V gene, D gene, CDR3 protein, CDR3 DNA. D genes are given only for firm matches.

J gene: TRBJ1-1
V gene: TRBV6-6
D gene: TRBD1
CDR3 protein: CASSYDRGTEAFF
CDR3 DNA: TGTGCCAGCAGTTATGACAGGGGCACTGAAGCTTTCTTT

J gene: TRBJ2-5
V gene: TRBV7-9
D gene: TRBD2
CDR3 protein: CASSLATSGGDPEETQYF
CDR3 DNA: TGTGCCAGCAGCTTAGCGACTAGCGGGGGGGACCCCGAAGAGACCCAGTACTTC

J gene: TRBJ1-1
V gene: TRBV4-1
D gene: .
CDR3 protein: CASSRQVGDTEAFF
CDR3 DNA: TGCGCCAGCAGCCGACAGGTTGGGGACACTGAAGCTTTCTTT

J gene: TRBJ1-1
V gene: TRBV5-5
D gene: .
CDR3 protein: CASSSQTAMNTEAFF
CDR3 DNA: TGTGCCAGCAGCTCCCAGACGGCCATGAACACTGAAGCTTTCTTT

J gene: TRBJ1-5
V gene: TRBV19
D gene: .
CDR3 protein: CASRDSNQPQHF
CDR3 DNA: TGTGCCAGTAGGGACAGCAATCAGCCCCAGCATTTT

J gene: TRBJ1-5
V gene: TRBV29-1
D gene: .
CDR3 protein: CSAGGVNQPQHF
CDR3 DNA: TGCAGCGCGGGGGGAGTGAATCAGCCCCAGCATTTT

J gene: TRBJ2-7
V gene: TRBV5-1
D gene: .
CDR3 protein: CASSFLGAAGSEQYF
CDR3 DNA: TGCGCCAGCAGCTTCCTGGGTGCGGCAGGGAGCGAGCAGTACTTC

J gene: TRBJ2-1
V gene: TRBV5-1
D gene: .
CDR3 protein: CASSSGAGTVVYNEQFF
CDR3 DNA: TGCGCCAGCAGCAGTGGCGCGGGGACAGTCGTTTACAATGAGCAGTTCTTC

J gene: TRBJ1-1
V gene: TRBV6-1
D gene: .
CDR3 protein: CASSENTGTEAFF
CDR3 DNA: TGTGCCAGCAGTGAAAACACAGGCACTGAAGCTTTCTTT

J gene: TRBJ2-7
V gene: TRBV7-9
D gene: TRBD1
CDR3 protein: CASSLGTGPLTYEQYF
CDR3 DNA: TGTGCCAGCAGCTTAGGGACAGGTCCTTTAACCTACGAGCAGTACTTC

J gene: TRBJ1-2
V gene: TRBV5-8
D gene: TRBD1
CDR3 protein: CASSPGSGGNYGYTF
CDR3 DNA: TGTGCCAGCAGCCCCGGGTCAGGGGGTAACTATGGCTACACCTTC

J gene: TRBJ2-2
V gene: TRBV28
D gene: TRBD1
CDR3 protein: CASSPGGRNTGELFF
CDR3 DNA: TGTGCCAGCAGTCCAGGGGGTCGTAACACCGGGGAGCTGTTTTTT

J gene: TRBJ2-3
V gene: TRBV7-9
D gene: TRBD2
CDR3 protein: CASSPGAASGATDTQYF
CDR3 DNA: TGTGCCAGCAGCCCAGGCGCGGCTAGCGGGGCCACAGATACGCAGTATTTT